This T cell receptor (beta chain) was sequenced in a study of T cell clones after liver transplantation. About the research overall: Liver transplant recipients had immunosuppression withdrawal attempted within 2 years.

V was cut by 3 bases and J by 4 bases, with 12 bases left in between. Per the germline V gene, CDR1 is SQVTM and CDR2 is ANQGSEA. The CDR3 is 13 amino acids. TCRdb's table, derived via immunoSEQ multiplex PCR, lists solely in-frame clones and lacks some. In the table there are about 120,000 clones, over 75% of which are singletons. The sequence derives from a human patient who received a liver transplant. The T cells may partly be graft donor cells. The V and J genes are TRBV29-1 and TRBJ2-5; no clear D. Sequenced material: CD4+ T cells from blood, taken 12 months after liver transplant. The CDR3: CSVDPGPGETQYF. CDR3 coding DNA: TGCAGCGTTGATCCCGGGCCGGGAGAGACCCAGTACTTC.